This T cell receptor (beta chain) was sequenced during a study of blood T cell repertoires in COVID-19. The CDR3 extends over 13 amino acids. V lost 2 bases to trimming and J lost 8 bases, with 12 bases between them. TCRdb's copy holds only in-frame clones and misses some; the assay was immunoSEQ multiplex PCR. The sample lists 130,000 to 150,000 clones; around 80% were seen once. The sequence was collected from a human donor in a cohort sampled during active COVID-19. The sample consisted of peripheral blood. The V gene is TRBV12-3 or TRBV12-4, the J gene TRBJ1-1; D gene unclear. This CDR3 reads CASSLTVATEAFF. For the CDR3, the DNA is TGTGCCAGCAGTTTAACAGTGGCCACCGAAGCTTTCTTT.